This TCR beta chain emerged from a study of CD8+CD57+ T cells in acquired aplastic anemia. Study details: DNA recovered from sorted CD4+ and CD8+ cells had a mean of around 3.3 ug.

Patients chosen for sequencing had shown CD8+CD57+ cell expansion by flow cytometry. Severe acquired aplastic anemia was present in all patients. Worth noting for this clonotype: Its antigen remains unidentified.

CDR3 length equals 14 residues. Germline V gene lookup returns CDR1 LNHDA and CDR2 SQIVND (reference sequence). Deletions cut 6 bases from V and 0 bases from J, with 12 bases between. Study-level results: Patients were compared with controls for CD8+ Simpson's diversity, and no significant difference emerged. Around 29 CD8+ CDR3 sequences were shared between patients and controls.

CDR3 and TCR beta VDJ profiling relied on genomic DNA as the template. TCRdb re-called the reads through MiXCR, storing one row per CDR3 protein. The sample has about 160,000 distinct CDR3 sequences; around 48% are singletons. The chain has TRBV19 and TRBJ2-7, with D possibly being TRBD1 (5 bases). The source material was sorted CD4+, CD8+, or CD8+CD57+ T cells (not recorded which) from PBMCs. This clonotype was sampled from a human donor with aplastic anemia. The CDR3 sequence: CASRLTVISYEQYF. In DNA, the CDR3 is TGTGCCAGTAGACTGACAGTGATCTCCTACGAGCAGTACTTC.